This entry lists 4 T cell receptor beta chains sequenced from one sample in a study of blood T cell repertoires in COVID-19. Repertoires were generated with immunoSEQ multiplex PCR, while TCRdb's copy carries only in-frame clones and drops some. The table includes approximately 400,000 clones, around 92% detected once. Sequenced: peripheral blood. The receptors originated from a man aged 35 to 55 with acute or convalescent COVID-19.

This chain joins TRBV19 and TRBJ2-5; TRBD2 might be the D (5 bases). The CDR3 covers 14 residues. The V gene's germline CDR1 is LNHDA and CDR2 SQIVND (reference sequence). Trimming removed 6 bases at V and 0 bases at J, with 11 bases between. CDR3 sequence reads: CASSIGVYQETQYF. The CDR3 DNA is TGTGCCAGTAGCATCGGGGTGTACCAAGAGACCCAGTACTTC. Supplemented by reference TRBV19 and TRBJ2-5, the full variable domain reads DGGITQSPKYLFRKEGQNVTLSCEQNLNHDAMYWYRQDPGQGLRLIYYSQIVNDFQKGDIAEGYSVSREKKESFPLTVTSAQKNPTAFYLCASSIGVYQETQYFGPGTRLLVL.

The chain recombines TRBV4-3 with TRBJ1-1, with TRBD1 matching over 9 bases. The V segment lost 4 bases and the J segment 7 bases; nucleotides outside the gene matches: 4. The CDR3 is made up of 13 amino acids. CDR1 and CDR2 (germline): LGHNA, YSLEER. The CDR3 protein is CASSPGQGYEAFF. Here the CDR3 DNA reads TGCGCCAGCAGCCCGGGACAGGGCTATGAAGCTTTCTTT.

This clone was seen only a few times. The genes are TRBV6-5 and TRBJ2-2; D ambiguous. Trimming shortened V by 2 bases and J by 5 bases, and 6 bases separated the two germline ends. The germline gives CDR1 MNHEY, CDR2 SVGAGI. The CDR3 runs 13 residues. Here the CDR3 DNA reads TGTGCCAGCAGTTACCTGGAGACCGGGGAGCTGTTTTTT. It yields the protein CASSYLETGELFF.

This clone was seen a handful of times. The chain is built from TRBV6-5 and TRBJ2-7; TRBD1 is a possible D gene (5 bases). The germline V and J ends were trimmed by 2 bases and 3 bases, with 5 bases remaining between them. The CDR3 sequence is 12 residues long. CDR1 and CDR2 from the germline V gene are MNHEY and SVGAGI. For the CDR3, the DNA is TGTGCCAGCAGTTACGACAGCTACGAGCAGTACTTC. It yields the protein CASSYDSYEQYF.